Below, one T cell receptor (beta chain) is given with its context. Its antigen is still unknown. This record comes from a study of Ad26.COV2.S vaccination and SARS-CoV-2 variants. Overall study findings and caveats: The breadth of spike-specific CD8+ and CD4+ T cell responses after vaccination was reportedly substantial. Spike-specific TCR breadth was greater in vaccine than placebo recipients. Similar non-spike TCR breadth was observed in recipients of vaccine and of placebo.

The CDR3 is 14 amino acids. V was clipped by 4 bases and J by 6 bases, with 16 bases between them. Germline CDR1 reads MNHEY; CDR2 reads SVGAGI. Profiled with immunoSEQ multiplex PCR; TCRdb holds only in-frame clones, not every one. The profile shows 300,000 to 400,000 clones, about 91% of them singletons. The clonotype comes from a human donor who had recovered from COVID-19. The material was peripheral blood, obtained after recovery from COVID-19. The V gene is TRBV6-5, the J gene TRBJ2-7; the D is unclear. The CDR3 protein is CASSSSIGKGEQYF. The DNA for the CDR3 is TGTGCCAGCAGTTCCTCAATAGGGAAGGGCGAGCAGTACTTC.